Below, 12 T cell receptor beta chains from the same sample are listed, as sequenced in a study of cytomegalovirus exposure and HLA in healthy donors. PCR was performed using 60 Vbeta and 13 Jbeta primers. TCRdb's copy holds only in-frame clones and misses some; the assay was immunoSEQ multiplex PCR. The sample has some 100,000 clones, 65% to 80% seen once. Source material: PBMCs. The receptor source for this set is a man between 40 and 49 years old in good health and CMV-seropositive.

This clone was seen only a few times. Here the CDR3 DNA reads TGTGCCTGGAGTCCGACATCCTATTCCTCCTACGAGCAGTACTTC. Protein: CAWSPTSYSSYEQYF. V is TRBV30 and J is TRBJ2-5; D is undetermined. The assigned J gene may be wrong: the sequence end matches TRBJ2-7 better. Germline V gene sequence: CDR1 GTSNPN, CDR2 SVGIG (reference sequence). The CDR3 contains 15 residues.

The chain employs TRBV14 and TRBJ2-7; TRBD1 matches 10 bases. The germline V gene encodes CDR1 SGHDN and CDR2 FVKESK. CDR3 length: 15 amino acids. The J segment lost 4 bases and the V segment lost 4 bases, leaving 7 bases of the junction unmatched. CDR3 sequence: CASSRPGQGLYEQYF. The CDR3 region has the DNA TGTGCCAGCAGCCGCCCGGGACAGGGGTTATACGAGCAGTACTTC.

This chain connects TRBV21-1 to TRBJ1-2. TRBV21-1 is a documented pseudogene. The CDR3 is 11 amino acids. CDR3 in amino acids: CASSKVEGRSF. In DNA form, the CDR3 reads TGTGCCAGCAGCAAAGTAGAGGGCAGGAGCTTC.

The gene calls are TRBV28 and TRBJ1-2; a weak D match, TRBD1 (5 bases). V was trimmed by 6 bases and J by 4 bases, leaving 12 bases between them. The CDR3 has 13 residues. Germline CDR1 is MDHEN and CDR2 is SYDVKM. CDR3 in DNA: TGTGCCAGCAGAACAGGCGCTCTCTATGGCTACACCTTC. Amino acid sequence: CASRTGALYGYTF.

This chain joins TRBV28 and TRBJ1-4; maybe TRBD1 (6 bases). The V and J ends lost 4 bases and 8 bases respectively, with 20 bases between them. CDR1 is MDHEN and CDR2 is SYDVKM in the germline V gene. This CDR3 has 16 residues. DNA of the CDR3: TGTGCCAGCAGTTCTACGACAGGCGCCCTTCGGGAAAAACTGTTTTTT. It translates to CASSSTTGALREKLFF.

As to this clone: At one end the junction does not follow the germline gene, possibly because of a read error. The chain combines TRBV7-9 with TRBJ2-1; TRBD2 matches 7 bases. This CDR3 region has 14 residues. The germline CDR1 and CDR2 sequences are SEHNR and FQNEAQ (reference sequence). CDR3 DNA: TGTTCCAGCTCGGATGCGGGACTAACCTATGAGCAGTTCTTC. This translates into CSSSDAGLTYEQFF.

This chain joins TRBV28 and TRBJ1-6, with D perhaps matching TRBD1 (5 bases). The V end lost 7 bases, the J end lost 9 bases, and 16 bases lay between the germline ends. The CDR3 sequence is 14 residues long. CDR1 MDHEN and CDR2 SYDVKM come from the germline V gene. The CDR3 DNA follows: TGTGCCAGCACAGGGTCCTACGGGCGTTCACCCCTCCACTTT. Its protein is CASTGSYGRSPLHF.

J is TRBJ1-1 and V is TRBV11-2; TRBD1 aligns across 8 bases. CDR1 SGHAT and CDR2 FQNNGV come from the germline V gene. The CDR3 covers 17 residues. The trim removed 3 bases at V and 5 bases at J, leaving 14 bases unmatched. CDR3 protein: CASSFPQGAPRETEAFF. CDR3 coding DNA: TGTGCCAGCAGCTTCCCTCAGGGGGCCCCTCGGGAAACTGAAGCTTTCTTT.

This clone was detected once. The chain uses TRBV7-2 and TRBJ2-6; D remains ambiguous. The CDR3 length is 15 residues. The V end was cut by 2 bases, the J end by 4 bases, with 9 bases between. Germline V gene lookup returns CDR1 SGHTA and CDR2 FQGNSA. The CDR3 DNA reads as TGTGCCAGCAGCTTACAACTATGGGGGGCCAACGTCCTGACTTTC. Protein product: CASSLQLWGANVLTF.

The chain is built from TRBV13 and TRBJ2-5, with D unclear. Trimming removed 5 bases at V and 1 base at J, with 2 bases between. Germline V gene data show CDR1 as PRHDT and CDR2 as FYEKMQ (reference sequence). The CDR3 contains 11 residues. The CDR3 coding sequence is TGTGCCAGCAGCCTCCAAGAGACCCAGTACTTC. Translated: CASSLQETQYF.

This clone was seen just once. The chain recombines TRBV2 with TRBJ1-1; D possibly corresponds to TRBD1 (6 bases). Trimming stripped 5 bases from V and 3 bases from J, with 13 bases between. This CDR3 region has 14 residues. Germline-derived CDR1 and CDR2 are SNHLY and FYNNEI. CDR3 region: CASSTFYRDTEAFF. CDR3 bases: TGTGCCAGCAGTACCTTTTACAGGGACACTGAAGCTTTCTTT.

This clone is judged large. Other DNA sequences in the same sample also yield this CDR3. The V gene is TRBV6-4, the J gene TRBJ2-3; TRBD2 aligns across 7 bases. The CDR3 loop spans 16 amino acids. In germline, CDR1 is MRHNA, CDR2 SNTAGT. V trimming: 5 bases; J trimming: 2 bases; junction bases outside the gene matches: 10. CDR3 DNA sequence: TGTGCCAGCAGTAACTTGGCGGGGGAGCCCACAGATACGCAGTATTTT. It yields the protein CASSNLAGEPTDTQYF.